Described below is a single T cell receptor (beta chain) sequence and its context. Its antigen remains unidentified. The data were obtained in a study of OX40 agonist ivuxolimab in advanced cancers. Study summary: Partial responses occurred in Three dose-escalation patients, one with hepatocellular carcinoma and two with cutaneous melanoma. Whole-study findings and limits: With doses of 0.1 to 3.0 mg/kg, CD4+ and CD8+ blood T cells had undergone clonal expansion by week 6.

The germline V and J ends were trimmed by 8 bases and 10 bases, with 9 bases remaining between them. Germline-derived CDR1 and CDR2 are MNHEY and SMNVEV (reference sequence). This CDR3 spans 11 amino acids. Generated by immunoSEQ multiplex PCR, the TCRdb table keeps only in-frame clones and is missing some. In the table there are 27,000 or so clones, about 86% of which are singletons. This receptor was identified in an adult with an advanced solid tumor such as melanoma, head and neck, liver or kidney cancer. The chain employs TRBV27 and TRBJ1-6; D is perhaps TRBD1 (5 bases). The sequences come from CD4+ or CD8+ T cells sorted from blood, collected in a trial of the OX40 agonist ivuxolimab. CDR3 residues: CASGTGSPLHF. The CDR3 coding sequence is TGTGCCAGCGGGACTGGATCACCCCTCCACTTT.